Each of the 5 T cell receptor beta chains below was sequenced from the same sample in a study of blood T cell repertoires in COVID-19. Profiled with immunoSEQ multiplex PCR; TCRdb holds only in-frame clones, not every one. The table records 250,000 or so clones, about 70% of them present only once. The source material was peripheral blood. These receptors came from a woman of 80 years or more with acute or convalescent COVID-19.

This chain links TRBV5-1 with TRBJ1-2; unclear D gene. The CDR3 contains 13 residues. Per the germline V gene, CDR1 is SGHRS and CDR2 is YFSETQ. The V gene lost 1 base and the J gene lost 2 bases, with 6 bases spanning the gap. CDR3: CASSLSSNYGYTF. In nucleotides, the CDR3 is TGCGCCAGCAGCTTGTCGTCGAACTATGGCTACACCTTC.

The chain links TRBV7-2 to TRBJ2-7; D is unresolved. The CDR3 length is 13 residues. Germline V gene data show CDR1 as SGHTA and CDR2 as FQGNSA. V lost 1 base to trimming and J lost 1 base, with 5 bases between them. The CDR3 spells CASSLVESYEQYF. The CDR3, as DNA: TGTGCCAGCAGCTTAGTTGAGTCCTACGAGCAGTACTTC.

This clone was found a few times. CDR3 loop: CASSLGTGANNEQFF. CDR3 bases: TGCGCCAGCAGCTTGGGGACAGGGGCAAACAATGAGCAGTTCTTC. The chain is built from TRBV5-1 and TRBJ2-1; 9 bases fit TRBD1. In germline, CDR1 is SGHRS, CDR2 YFSETQ. CDR3 length equals 15 residues. After removal of 0 bases from V and 5 bases from J, the junction contained 3 bases not matched to a gene.

The genes are TRBV30 and TRBJ1-6; TRBD1 matches at 7 bases. The CDR3 has 19 residues. Germline V CDR1 and CDR2: GTSNPN, SVGIG (reference sequence). V was clipped by 0 bases and J by 0 bases; unmatched bases: 11. The CDR3 loop reads CAWSVRPGQKSSYNSPLHF. The CDR3 DNA sequence: TGTGCCTGGAGTGTACGGCCGGGACAGAAGAGCTCCTATAATTCACCCCTCCACTTT.

V is TRBV6-5 and J is TRBJ2-2; 8 bases are a match to TRBD1. The trim removed 5 bases at V and 4 bases at J, leaving 3 bases unmatched. This CDR3 contains 14 residues. Germline assignment: CDR1 MNHEY and CDR2 SVGAGI. CDR3 DNA: TGTGCCAGCAGTCCGACAGGGGCCACCGGGGAGCTGTTTTTT. Residues: CASSPTGATGELFF.